Listed below are T cell receptor beta chains from one sample, sequenced in a study of shared clonotypes between healthy human individuals. The data were produced by immunoSEQ multiplex PCR, yet TCRdb's version contains in-frame clones alone and is incomplete. In the table there are around 2,000,000 clones, 85% to 95% of which are singletons. Sequenced: naive CD8+ T cells sorted from blood. The receptor set was obtained from a young man in good health. The conserved cysteine and the conserved F or W are not part of the CDR3 here.

V: TRBV11-2; CDR3: ASSLEVDTEAF
V: TRBV5-4; CDR3: ASSTQGPEAF
V: TRBV5-6; CDR3: ASSSGQGPGANVLT
V: TRBV4-1; CDR3: ASSHGPHPQETQY
V: TRBV6-5; CDR3: ASSYSAGERTDTQY
V: TRBV6-5; CDR3: ASTETGAYEQY
V: TRBV11-2; CDR3: ASSLGLHEQY
V: TRBV19; CDR3: ASSILPGEELGETQY
V: TRBV14; CDR3: ASSQESGLSYEQY
V: TRBV6-5; CDR3: ASSPSSGGWNEQF
V: TRBV27; CDR3: ASSLSGGGGNTIY
V: TRBV7-8; CDR3: ASSLDLAGPNTGELF
V: TRBV6-1; CDR3: ASSELIGVGNTQY
V: TRBV5-6; CDR3: ASSLGTALSTDTQY
V: TRBV9; CDR3: ASSVGTSVSYEQY
V: TRBV10-1; CDR3: ASSVIVDADTQY
V: TRBV6-5; CDR3: ASSYSGVDGYT
V: TRBV6-1; CDR3: ASSEISSASYEQY
V: TRBV6-6; CDR3: ASGALVQEQY
V: TRBV4-1; CDR3: ASSQLTGSYEQY
V: TRBV5-1; CDR3: ASSFGLAGGPSADTQY
V: TRBV7-9; CDR3: ASSLGETGEFEQY